This T cell receptor (beta chain) was profiled in a study of cytomegalovirus exposure and HLA in healthy donors. Study-wide points: In a later analysis, around 18,000 TCR beta sequences were associated with HLA alleles at 0.05 false discovery rate. Most TCR sequences were seen very rarely across donors, but some public TCRs occurred in many.

A multiplex PCR was run with 60 Vbeta primers and 13 Jbeta primers. Data came from immunoSEQ multiplex PCR; TCRdb stores just in-frame clones and leaves some out. The sample holds about 110,000 clones. Germline values: CDR1 LNHNV, CDR2 YYDKDF (reference sequence). The V and J ends lost 0 bases and 5 bases, in that order; junction bases with no gene match: 9. The length of the CDR3 is 16 residues. Details on this clone: The antigen is not known.

Sequenced sample: PBMCs. J is TRBJ2-7 and V is TRBV15, with 8 bases fitting TRBD2. This TCR was sampled from a man between 50 and 59 years old in good health and CMV-seronegative. The CDR3 coding sequence is TGTGCCACCAGCAGAGATATCGGGGGGGGTTCCAACGAGCAGTACTTC. Translated, it gives CATSRDIGGGSNEQYF.